The clone carrying this T cell receptor (beta chain) was counted at least ten times. Diagnoses were established using clinical symptoms, serum thyroxine and TRAb, thyroid ultrasound and orbital computed tomography. Amplified TCR beta CDR3 regions derived from RNA transcripts. A first-round RT-PCR of the TCR CDR3 used the HTBI primer set. TCRdb passed the multiplex PCR reads through MiXCR, listing each CDR3 protein once. The top ten hold roughly 8% of the sample, which has 600,000 to 900,000 distinct CDR3 sequences, about 16% seen once. These data come from a study of T cells in Graves' hyperthyroidism and ophthalmopathy. This CDR3 has 15 residues. Germline CDR1 and CDR2: KGHSH and LQKENI. The junction had 10 bases not matched to a gene; V was cut back by 3 bases and J by 6 bases.

This chain uses TRBV18 with TRBJ2-7; 8 bases align to TRBD2. The TCR sequence derives from a man aged 18 to 29 with Graves' hyperthyroidism. Source material: blood. The CDR3 nucleotides are TGTGCCAGCTCACCTCAGGGCGGGAGGACTTCCGAGCAGTACTTC. Translating gives CASSPQGGRTSEQYF. The whole variable domain, remainder taken from reference TRBV18 and TRBJ2-7, is NAGVMQNPRHLVRRRGQEARLRCSPMKGHSHVYWYRQLPEEGLKFMVYLQKENIIDESGMPKERFSAEFPKEGPSILRIQQVVRGDSAAYFCASSPQGGRTSEQYFGPGTRLTVT.